This paragraph covers one T cell receptor (beta chain) sequence. Germline V gene lookup returns CDR1 MNHEY and CDR2 SMNVEV (reference sequence). The CDR3 is 15 amino acids. This entry is derived from a study of CD4 and CD8 cells across lung adenocarcinoma regions. TCRdb ran MiXCR on the PCR reads and lists one entry per CDR3 protein. The repertoire includes around 20,000 distinct CDR3 sequences, 50% of them detected once, and around a third sits in the top ten. This chain joins TRBV27 and TRBJ2-1; D remains unclear. The DNA end is a closer match to TRBJ2-2, so the J assignment may be wrong. Sequenced material: CD8+ T cells from the margin of a lung tumor. This sequence was found in a male donor with lung adenocarcinoma. The CD4 and CD8 labels of this study may be unreliable. CDR3 protein: CASSLSLPNSNELFF. As DNA, the CDR3 is TGTGCCAGCAGTTTGAGTCTACCCAACTCCAATGAGCTGTTTTTT.